The 28 T cell receptor beta chains reported below all come from one sample, sequenced in a study of neurological immune-mediated disorders. Each CDR3 protein is one row after TCRdb ran MiXCR on the 5' RACE reads. The sample has some 29,000 distinct CDR3 sequences; about 7% are singletons. Sequencing used PBMCs. These receptors all stem from a woman aged 50 to 60 in good health.

This clonotype was detected a few times. The chain joins TRBV12-3 or TRBV12-4 to TRBJ2-7; TRBD2 aligns across 9 bases. The CDR3 has 14 residues. J lost 2 bases, V lost 3 bases, and 2 bases had no gene match. DNA for the CDR3: TGTGCCAGCAGTTTGGCGGGGGGGGCCTACGAGCAGTACTTC. Translation: CASSLAGGAYEQYF.

This clonotype came up many times. The genes are TRBV6-6 and TRBJ2-3; D might be TRBD1 or TRBD2, each matching 6 bases. Germline V CDR1 and CDR2: MNHNY, SVGAGI (reference sequence). V was clipped by 7 bases and J by 6 bases, with 17 bases between them. The CDR3 runs 14 residues. The CDR3 spells CASTPRGTRDTQYF. The CDR3 DNA reads as TGTGCCAGCACTCCCCGGGGGACAAGGGATACGCAGTATTTT.

This clonotype was counted many times. V and J are TRBV20-1 and TRBJ2-3; the D is unclear. The V gene's germline CDR1 is DFQATT and CDR2 SNEGSKA (reference sequence). This CDR3 spans 13 amino acids. V was cut by 1 base and J by 8 bases, with 13 bases left in between. CDR3 nucleotide sequence: TGCAGTGCTAGAGGTCCGGGCAGTGCTACGCAGTATTTT. Translating it yields CSARGPGSATQYF.

This clonotype was seen at least ten times. The junction shows a germline mismatch at one end, possibly a read error. This chain connects TRBV3-1 to TRBJ2-1, with D tentatively TRBD2 (6 bases). CDR1 and CDR2 from the germline V gene are LGHDT and YNNKEL (reference sequence). The CDR3 loop spans 12 amino acids. The CDR3 loop is CASSQEGGGGIF. DNA of the CDR3: TGTGCCAGCAGCCAAGAGGGGGGAGGTGGGATCTTC.

This clonotype was recorded many times. This chain connects TRBV20-1 to TRBJ2-1; possibly TRBD1 for D (6 bases). CDR1 DFQATT and CDR2 SNEGSKA come from the germline V gene (reference sequence). The CDR3 extends over 14 amino acids. V dropped 5 bases and J dropped 8 bases, with 19 bases sitting between them. The CDR3 spells CSAHQPVTGYEQFF. The CDR3 DNA reads TGCAGTGCTCACCAACCCGTGACAGGTTATGAGCAGTTCTTC.

This clonotype showed up many times. This rearrangement joins TRBV7-9 to TRBJ1-4; D uncertain. The length of the CDR3 is 14 residues. V was trimmed by 0 bases and J by 7 bases, leaving 9 bases between them. Germline CDR1 is SEHNR and CDR2 is FQNEAQ (reference sequence). The DNA for the CDR3 is TGTGCCAGCAGCTTAGCGGGGAAGGGTGAAAAACTGTTTTTT. Its translation: CASSLAGKGEKLFF.

This clonotype appeared many times. The V and J genes are TRBV20-1 and TRBJ2-2; TRBD2 agrees at 13 bases. The V gene end was trimmed by 7 bases and the J gene end by 6 bases; junction bases not matched to a gene: 5. The germline V gene encodes CDR1 DFQATT and CDR2 SNEGSKA (reference sequence). The CDR3 is 14 amino acids. CDR3 residues: CSGRLAGGSGELFF. CDR3 DNA sequence: TGCAGTGGGCGACTAGCGGGGGGTTCCGGGGAGCTGTTTTTT.

This clonotype was seen repeatedly, ten times or more. The chain uses TRBV2 and TRBJ1-1; D is undetermined. V lost 7 bases and J lost 3, with 9 bases in between. The length of the CDR3 is 12 residues. Germline V lookup: CDR1 SNHLY, CDR2 FYNNEI. The CDR3 sequence is CASKTLDTEAFF. In DNA form, the CDR3 reads TGTGCCAGCAAGACCCTGGACACTGAAGCTTTCTTT.

This clonotype was recorded many times. The V gene is TRBV20-1, the J gene TRBJ2-7; TRBD1 might be the D (5 bases). The CDR3 is 12 residues long. Trimming took 6 bases from V and 4 from J, leaving 13 bases between them. Germline V CDR1 and CDR2: DFQATT, SNEGSKA (reference sequence). For the CDR3, the DNA is TGCAGTGCCAAAACAGGCCCTTACGAGCAGTACTTC. It is translated as CSAKTGPYEQYF.

At least ten counts were recorded for this clonotype. The rearrangement joins TRBV7-2 to TRBJ2-5, with D unclear. In germline, CDR1 is SGHTA, CDR2 FQGNSA. Trimming pared 2 bases from V and 5 bases from J, leaving 15 bases between. There are 15 residues in the CDR3. The CDR3 nucleotides are TGTGCCAGCAGCTTATGGCAGACCATCGGGGAGACCCAGTACTTC. It yields the protein CASSLWQTIGETQYF. Supplemented by reference TRBV7-2 and TRBJ2-5, the full variable domain reads GAGVSQSPSNKVTEKGKDVELRCDPISGHTALYWYRQSLGQGLEFLIYFQGNSAPDKSGLPSDRFSAERTGGSVSTLTIQRTQQEDSAVYLCASSLWQTIGETQYFGPGTRLLVL.

This clonotype was recorded many times. The CDR3 DNA reads as TGCAGCGTGGGGGACCGAAGCTACACCGGGGAGCTGTTTTTT. Protein sequence: CSVGDRSYTGELFF. The V and J genes are TRBV29-1 and TRBJ2-2, with D possibly called TRBD1 or TRBD2 (5 bases each). Germline V gene lookup returns CDR1 SQVTM and CDR2 ANQGSEA. The CDR3 length is 14 residues. Deletions cut 6 bases from V and 3 bases from J, with 14 bases between.

This clonotype was seen at least ten times. J is TRBJ2-2 and V is TRBV20-1; TRBD2 aligns across 8 bases. The germline gives CDR1 DFQATT, CDR2 SNEGSKA (reference sequence). The trim removed 3 bases at V and 7 bases at J, leaving 7 bases unmatched. There are 14 residues in the CDR3. The CDR3, as DNA: TGCAGTGCTAGGGCCGCGGGGGGCATCGGGGAGCTGTTTTTT. The encoded protein is CSARAAGGIGELFF.

This clonotype occurred a few times. CDR3 loop: CASSPRQGGTNEKLFF. DNA for the CDR3: TGTGCCAGCAGCCCGCGGCAGGGGGGAACTAATGAAAAACTGTTTTTT. The V call is TRBV7-2, the J call TRBJ1-4, with TRBD1 matching 7 bases. Germline trimming cut 5 bases from V and 1 base from J; bases unmatched to any gene: 7. This CDR3 spans 16 amino acids. CDR1 and CDR2 (germline): SGHTA, FQGNSA.

This clonotype appeared many times. The chain recombines TRBV20-1 with TRBJ2-7, with D maybe TRBD2 (6 bases). The CDR3 covers 13 residues. Germline V gene sequence: CDR1 DFQATT, CDR2 SNEGSKA (reference sequence). Deletions cut 3 bases from V and 6 bases from J, with 15 bases between. The CDR3, as DNA: TGCAGTGCTAGTAGGAGGGGCATCCGCGAGCAGTACTTC. Translation: CSASRRGIREQYF.

There are many counts of this clonotype. The J gene is TRBJ2-1, the V gene TRBV7-2; TRBD2 aligns across 13 bases. After removal of 5 bases from V and 4 bases from J, the junction contained 26 bases not matched to a gene. The CDR3 has 23 residues. Germline assignment: CDR1 SGHTA and CDR2 FQGNSA. CDR3 DNA sequence: TGTGCCAGCAGCGGGGCCGGGACTAGCGGGGAAAACTCCTCCGGGGGGCGATACAATGAGCAGTTCTTC. It is translated as CASSGAGTSGENSSGGRYNEQFF. The variable domain in full, with the rest retrieved from reference TRBV7-2 and TRBJ2-1, is GAGVSQSPSNKVTEKGKDVELRCDPISGHTALYWYRQSLGQGLEFLIYFQGNSAPDKSGLPSDRFSAERTGGSVSTLTIQRTQQEDSAVYLCASSGAGTSGENSSGGRYNEQFFGPGTRLTVL.

This clonotype was seen ten or more times. The rearrangement joins TRBV20-1 to TRBJ2-3; TRBD1 might be the D (5 bases). Trimming removed 5 bases at V and 0 bases at J, with 12 bases between. This CDR3 comprises 14 residues. CDR1 is DFQATT, CDR2 SNEGSKA, per germline (reference sequence). CDR3 nucleotide sequence: TGCAGTGCTGACGGTGGGGCTAGCACAGATACGCAGTATTTT. Translated: CSADGGASTDTQYF.

This clonotype came up many times. The V call is TRBV6-6, the J call TRBJ1-1; D is perhaps TRBD1 (5 bases). Per the germline V gene, CDR1 is MNHNY and CDR2 is SVGAGI (reference sequence). This CDR3 spans 15 amino acids. Trimming took off 3 bases at V and 1 base at J, with 12 bases between the two ends. CDR3 coding DNA: TGTGCCAGCAGTTATCTCTTCGGGGGGAACACTGAAGCTTTCTTT. Protein sequence: CASSYLFGGNTEAFF.

This clonotype has at least ten counts. The V and J genes are TRBV7-2 and TRBJ2-7; TRBD2 agrees at 11 bases. CDR1 is SGHTA and CDR2 is FQGNSA in the germline V gene. The length of the CDR3 is 14 residues. V was clipped by 5 bases and J by 4 bases; unmatched bases: 4. The CDR3 DNA is TGTGCCAGCAGCCGAGGACTAGCGGGTTACGAGCAGTACTTC. Its protein is CASSRGLAGYEQYF. Supplemented by reference TRBV7-2 and TRBJ2-7, the full variable domain reads GAGVSQSPSNKVTEKGKDVELRCDPISGHTALYWYRQSLGQGLEFLIYFQGNSAPDKSGLPSDRFSAERTGGSVSTLTIQRTQQEDSAVYLCASSRGLAGYEQYFGPGTRLTVT.

Many counts were recorded for this clonotype. The V call is TRBV20-1, the J call TRBJ2-5, with 8 positions matching TRBD2. V lost 5 bases, J lost 2 bases, and 10 bases stayed unmatched. The CDR3 sequence is 15 residues long. CDR1 is DFQATT, CDR2 SNEGSKA, per germline (reference sequence). This CDR3 is CSAGPSGGAQETQYF. DNA of the CDR3: TGCAGTGCTGGACCCTCGGGAGGGGCACAAGAGACCCAGTACTTC.

This clonotype was observed a few times. The genes are TRBV6-5 and TRBJ2-1; possibly TRBD1 for D (5 bases). The CDR3 has 15 amino acids. V was trimmed by 0 bases and J by 4 bases, leaving 10 bases between them. Looked up from germline, CDR1 is MNHEY and CDR2 is SVGAGI. The CDR3 loop reads CASSYSRGSYNEQFF. The CDR3 DNA sequence: TGTGCCAGCAGTTACTCAAGGGGTTCTTACAATGAGCAGTTCTTC.

There are many counts of this clonotype. CDR3 loop: CASSLRVGGTSTDTQYF. DNA for the CDR3: TGTGCCAGCAGCTTACGTGTCGGCGGGACCAGCACAGATACGCAGTATTTT. The chain is built from TRBV7-9 and TRBJ2-3; a possible D gene is TRBD2 (6 bases). This CDR3 has 17 residues. V was shortened by 2 bases and J by 0 bases, with 15 bases between the two germline ends. CDR1 and CDR2 (germline): SEHNR, FQNEAQ (reference sequence).

This clonotype was recorded many times. This chain joins TRBV7-9 and TRBJ1-1; maybe TRBD1 (5 bases). The CDR3 has 16 amino acids. CDR1 and CDR2 from the germline V gene are SEHNR and FQNEAQ (reference sequence). Deletions cut 5 bases from V and 1 base from J, with 17 bases between. The CDR3 region has the DNA TGTGCCAGCAGCAGTGGGGCAGTAGAGAAGAACACTGAAGCTTTCTTT. This translates into CASSSGAVEKNTEAFF.

This clonotype was counted at least ten times. J is TRBJ1-1 and V is TRBV2; no firm D call. The germline V and J ends were trimmed by 8 bases and 1 base, with 11 bases remaining between them. This CDR3 region has 13 residues. Germline CDR1 and CDR2: SNHLY and FYNNEI. The chain's CDR3 is CASLGERNTEAFF. As DNA, the CDR3 is TGTGCCAGCCTGGGAGAGAGGAACACTGAAGCTTTCTTT.

In this sample, this clonotype turned up many times. The chain joins TRBV20-1 to TRBJ1-1, with 7 bases matching TRBD1. This CDR3 has 14 residues. Germline CDR1 reads DFQATT; CDR2 reads SNEGSKA (reference sequence). The trim removed 1 base at V and 3 bases at J, leaving 5 bases unmatched. CDR3 protein: CSARVGGSDTEAFF. CDR3 bases: TGCAGTGCTAGAGTAGGGGGCTCTGACACTGAAGCTTTCTTT.

The sample holds many counts of this clonotype. The chain couples TRBV7-2 to TRBJ2-1; D may be TRBD1 (6 bases). CDR1 and CDR2 (germline): SGHTA, FQGNSA. The CDR3 is made up of 14 amino acids. Trimming took off 1 base at V and 6 bases at J, with 10 bases between the two ends. The CDR3 coding sequence is TGTGCCAGCAGCTTAGTCGGGACATCCAATGAGCAGTTCTTC. Translated, it gives CASSLVGTSNEQFF. Full variable domain (remainder filled in from reference TRBV7-2 and TRBJ2-1): GAGVSQSPSNKVTEKGKDVELRCDPISGHTALYWYRQSLGQGLEFLIYFQGNSAPDKSGLPSDRFSAERTGGSVSTLTIQRTQQEDSAVYLCASSLVGTSNEQFFGPGTRLTVL.

This chain connects TRBV28 to TRBJ2-6; D uncertain. CDR3 length: 15 amino acids. With 5 bases removed from V and 2 bases from J, the gap between germline ends came to 10 bases. Germline values: CDR1 MDHEN, CDR2 SYDVKM. In DNA, the CDR3 is TGTGCCAGCAGTAAGACGGGCGCTGGGGCCAACGTCCTGACTTTC. Its protein product is CASSKTGAGANVLTF.

This clonotype has ten or more counts. The rearrangement uses TRBV24-1 and TRBJ2-1, with 11 bases fitting TRBD2. Germline V gives CDR1 KGHDR, CDR2 SFDVKD. Trimming took 3 bases from V and 10 from J; bases not matched to a gene: 13. This CDR3 is 17 amino acids long. The CDR3 spells CATSDREASGGFGEQFF. CDR3 sequence (DNA): TGTGCCACCAGTGATCGGGAGGCTAGCGGGGGGTTCGGGGAGCAGTTCTTC.

This clonotype was counted at least ten times. The chain combines TRBV29-1 with TRBJ2-5; D perhaps matches TRBD2 (6 bases). Germline CDR1 and CDR2: SQVTM and ANQGSEA. The CDR3 is 13 residues long. The germline V and J ends were trimmed by 0 bases and 3 bases, with 8 bases remaining between them. CDR3 in DNA: TGCAGCGTTGAAGATAGCGGTAAAGAGACCCAGTACTTC. It codes for CSVEDSGKETQYF.